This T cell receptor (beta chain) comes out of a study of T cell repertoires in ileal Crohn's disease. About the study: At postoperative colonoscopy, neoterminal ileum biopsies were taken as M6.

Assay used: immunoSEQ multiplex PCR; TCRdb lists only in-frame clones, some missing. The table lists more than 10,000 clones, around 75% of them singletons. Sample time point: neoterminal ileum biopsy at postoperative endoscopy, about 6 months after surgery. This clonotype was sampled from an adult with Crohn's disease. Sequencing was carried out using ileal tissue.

The CDR3 nucleotides are TGTGCCAGCAGCTCCGGAGACAGGGAGAGTGGTGGCTACACCTTC. This sequence encodes CASSSGDRESGGYTF. This sequence joins TRBV5-6 and TRBJ1-2, with 7 bases fitting TRBD1. This CDR3 is built from 15 residues. With V trimmed by 3 bases and J by 7 bases, 12 bases remained unmatched. CDR1 and CDR2 (germline): SGHDT, YYEEEE.